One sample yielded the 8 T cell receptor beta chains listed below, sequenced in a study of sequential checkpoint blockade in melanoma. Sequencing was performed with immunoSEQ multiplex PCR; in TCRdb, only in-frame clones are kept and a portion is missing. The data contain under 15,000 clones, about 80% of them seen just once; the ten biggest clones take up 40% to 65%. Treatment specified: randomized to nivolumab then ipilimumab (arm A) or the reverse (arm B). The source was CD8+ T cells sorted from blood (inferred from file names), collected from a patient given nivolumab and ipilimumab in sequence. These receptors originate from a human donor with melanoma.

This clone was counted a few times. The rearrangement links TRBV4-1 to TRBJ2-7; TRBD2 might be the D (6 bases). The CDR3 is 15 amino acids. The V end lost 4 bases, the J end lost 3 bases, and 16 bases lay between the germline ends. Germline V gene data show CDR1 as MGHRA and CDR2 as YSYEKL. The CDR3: CASSREHLEGYEQYF. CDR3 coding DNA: TGCGCCAGCAGCCGGGAGCACCTGGAGGGCTACGAGCAGTACTTC.

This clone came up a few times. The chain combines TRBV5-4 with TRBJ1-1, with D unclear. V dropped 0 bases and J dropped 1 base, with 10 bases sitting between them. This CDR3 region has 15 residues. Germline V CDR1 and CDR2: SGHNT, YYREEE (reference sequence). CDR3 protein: CASSLAPETNTEAFF. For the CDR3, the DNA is TGTGCCAGCAGCTTGGCCCCGGAGACGAACACTGAAGCTTTCTTT.

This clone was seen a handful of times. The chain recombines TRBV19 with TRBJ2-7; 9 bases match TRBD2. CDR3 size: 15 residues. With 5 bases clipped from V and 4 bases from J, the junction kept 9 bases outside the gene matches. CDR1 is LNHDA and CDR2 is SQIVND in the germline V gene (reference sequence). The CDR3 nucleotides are TGTGCCAGTAGTGCCAGCTTAGCGGGGGTTTACGAGCAGTACTTC. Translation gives CASSASLAGVYEQYF.

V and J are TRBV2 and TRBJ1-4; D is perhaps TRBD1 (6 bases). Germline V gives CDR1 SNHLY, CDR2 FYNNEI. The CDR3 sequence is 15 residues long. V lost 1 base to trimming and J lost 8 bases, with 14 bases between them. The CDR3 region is CASSEVRGAGEKLFF. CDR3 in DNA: TGTGCCAGCAGTGAAGTTCGGGGGGCAGGGGAAAAACTGTTTTTT.

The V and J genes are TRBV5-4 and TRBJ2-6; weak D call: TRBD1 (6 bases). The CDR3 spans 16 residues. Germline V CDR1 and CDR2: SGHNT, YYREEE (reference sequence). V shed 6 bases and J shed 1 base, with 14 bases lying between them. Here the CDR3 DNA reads TGTGCCAGCATCGTGAAAACAGGGTCTGGGGCCAACGTCCTGACTTTC. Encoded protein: CASIVKTGSGANVLTF. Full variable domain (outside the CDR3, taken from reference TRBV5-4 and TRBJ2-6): ETGVTQSPTHLIKTRGQQVTLRCSSQSGHNTVSWYQQALGQGPQFIFQYYREEENGRGNFPPRFSGLQFPNYSSELNVNALELDDSALYLCASIVKTGSGANVLTFGAGSRLTVL.

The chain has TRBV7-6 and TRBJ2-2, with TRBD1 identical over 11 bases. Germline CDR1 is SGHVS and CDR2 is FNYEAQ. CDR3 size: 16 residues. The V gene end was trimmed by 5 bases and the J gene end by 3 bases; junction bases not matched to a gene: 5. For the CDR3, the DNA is TGTGCCAGCAGCATAAGGGGACAGGGGGACACCGGGGAGCTGTTTTTT. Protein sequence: CASSIRGQGDTGELFF.

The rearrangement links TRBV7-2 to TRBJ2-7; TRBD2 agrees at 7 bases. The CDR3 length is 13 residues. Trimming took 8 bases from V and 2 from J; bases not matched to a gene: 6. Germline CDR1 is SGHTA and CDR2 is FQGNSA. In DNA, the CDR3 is TGTGCCAGCCGAGCGGGGTCAACCTACGAGCAGTACTTC. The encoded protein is CASRAGSTYEQYF.

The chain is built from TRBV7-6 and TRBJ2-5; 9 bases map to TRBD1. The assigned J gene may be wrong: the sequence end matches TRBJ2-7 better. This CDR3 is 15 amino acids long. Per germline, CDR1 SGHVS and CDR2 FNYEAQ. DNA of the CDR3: TGTGCCAGCAGCTTATTGACAGGGGGGTCCTACGAGCAGTACTTC. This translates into CASSLLTGGSYEQYF.